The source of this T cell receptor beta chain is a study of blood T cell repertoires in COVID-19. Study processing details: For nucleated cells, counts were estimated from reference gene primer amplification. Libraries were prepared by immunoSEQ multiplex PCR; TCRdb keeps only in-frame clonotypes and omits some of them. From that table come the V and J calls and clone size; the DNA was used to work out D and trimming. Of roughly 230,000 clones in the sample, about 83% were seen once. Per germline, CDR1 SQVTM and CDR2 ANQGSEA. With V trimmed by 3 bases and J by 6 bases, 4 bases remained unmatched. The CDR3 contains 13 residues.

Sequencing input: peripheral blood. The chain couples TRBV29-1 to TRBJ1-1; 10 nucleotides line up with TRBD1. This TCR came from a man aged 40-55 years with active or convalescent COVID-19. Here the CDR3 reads CSVEGQGHAEAFF. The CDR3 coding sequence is TGCAGCGTTGAGGGACAGGGGCACGCTGAAGCTTTCTTT. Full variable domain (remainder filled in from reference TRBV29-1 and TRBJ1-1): SAVISQKPSRDICQRGTSLTIQCQVDSQVTMMFWYRQQPGQSLTLIATANQGSEATYESGFVIDKFPISRPNLTFSTLTVSNMSPEDSSIYLCSVEGQGHAEAFFGQGTRLTVV.